Shown below are 3 T cell receptor beta chains from a single sample sequenced in a study of T cells in Graves' hyperthyroidism and ophthalmopathy. Amplified TCR beta CDR3 regions derived from RNA transcripts. First-round RT-PCR targeting the TCR CDR3 was performed with the HTBI primer set. TCRdb recomputed calls from the multiplex PCR reads with MiXCR, one row per CDR3 protein. Here the sample spans 730,000 or so distinct CDR3 sequences, approximately 18% being singletons. What was sequenced was blood. These receptor sequences come from a woman aged 45-59 years with Graves' hyperthyroidism that later progressed to Graves' ophthalmopathy.

The chain recombines TRBV19 with TRBJ1-4; 9 nucleotides agree with TRBD1. With 4 bases clipped from V and 8 bases from J, the junction kept 8 bases outside the gene matches. Germline V gene lookup returns CDR1 LNHDA and CDR2 SQIVND (reference sequence). The CDR3 sequence is 15 residues long. For the CDR3, the DNA is TGTGCCAGTAGTAAGCTACAGGGGGCGAACGAAAAACTGTTTTTT. Translating gives CASSKLQGANEKLFF. Variable domain in full (rest from reference TRBV19 and TRBJ1-4): DGGITQSPKYLFRKEGQNVTLSCEQNLNHDAMYWYRQDPGQGLRLIYYSQIVNDFQKGDIAEGYSVSREKKESFPLTVTSAQKNPTAFYLCASSKLQGANEKLFFGSGTQLSVL.

This clonotype was picked up a small number of times. The rearrangement links TRBV27 to TRBJ2-2, with 7 bases matching TRBD1. In germline, CDR1 is MNHEY, CDR2 SMNVEV (reference sequence). This CDR3 is 14 amino acids long. V was clipped by 4 bases and J by 7 bases; unmatched bases: 6. CDR3 in amino acids: CASSYTGEIGELFF. The CDR3 bases are TGTGCCAGCAGTTACACAGGGGAGATCGGGGAGCTGTTTTTT.

This clonotype came up many times. The chain couples TRBV7-3 to TRBJ2-3, with 12 bases lining up with TRBD2. V lost 5 bases and J lost 3; bases outside the gene matches: 3. CDR3 length: 15 amino acids. Germline values: CDR1 SGHTA, CDR2 FQGTGA. CDR3 DNA sequence: TGTGCCAGCAGCATGACTAGCGGGGGAACAGATACGCAGTATTTT. Translated: CASSMTSGGTDTQYF.